This T cell receptor beta chain was profiled in a study of HIV-infected children after antiretroviral therapy interruption. Study-wide context: Children's median ages were roughly 10 years and 8 years by group. EBV and CMV exposure was recorded in most children.

The CDR3 is 15 residues long. V gave up 4 bases and J gave up 3 bases; unmatched junction bases: 7. The germline V gene encodes CDR1 DFQATT and CDR2 SNEGSKA (reference sequence). Unique molecular identifiers were included in an RNA-based 3' RACE TCR library. One entry per CDR3 protein, called by TCRdb with MiXCR from the 3' RACE reads. The sample holds 40,000 to 55,000 distinct CDR3 sequences, around 4% seen once. This clonotype was picked up many times. The treatment was: PENTA 11 planned treatment interruption arm or continuous ART arm. Cryopreserved PBMC samples required at least 5 million viable cells. Sorting from thawed PBMCs isolated naive CD4+ CD45RA+ CD45RO- T cells.

This specimen consisted of CD45RA+ CD4+ T cells from PBMCs, pooled from several time points, obtained from a donor given antiretroviral therapy, either interrupted or continuous. Noted subset: naive CD4+ CD45RA+ CD45RO- T cells. This receptor was taken from a pool of human donors with HIV. The rearrangement uses TRBV20-1 and TRBJ2-1, with TRBD2 matching over 9 bases. The CDR3 loop reads CSANHLAGFYNEQFF. The CDR3 DNA reads TGCAGTGCTAATCATCTAGCGGGATTCTACAATGAGCAGTTCTTC.